This T cell receptor (beta chain) was obtained from a study of blood T cell repertoires in COVID-19 (dated by TCRdb to the early 2020s). About the study as a whole: Samples covering the acute and convalescent phases of COVID-19 were provided by collaborators in the United States, Italy and Spain. The material from the prospective study consisted of cDNA or gDNA derived from T cells, B-cell-depleted T cells, or PBMCs. Where available, HLA class I and class II types were obtained from metadata supplied by the sample provider rather than from assay-based typing. Samples were obtained from the ongoing ImmuneRACE study (first 160 participants) and from 1,254 subjects provided by 6 global collaborators. Subjects who had been exposed to COVID-19, were actively infected with it, or had recovered from it provided the deeply sampled blood TCRbeta repertoires that made up the dataset. The repertoires were made available in a free public database intended to serve as a resource for research on the immune response to SARS-CoV-2. Nearly every sample came with metadata listing a de-identified subject ID, COVID-19 status, age in years and sex. Study-level results and caveats: The quantity of clinical and demographic metadata differed by source and by participant and was supplied without curation.

As concerns this clone: The target of this receptor is not known. Within one base of it there is no much larger clone, and no base qualities were kept.

Participants in the prospective study were enrolled through a virtual design, were aged 18 to 89 years, and lived in about two dozen United States geographic areas. To assign participants to cohorts, the prospective study relied on clinical history that participants themselves reported in a screening survey and a study questionnaire. Mobile phlebotomists in the prospective study collected whole blood, serum and a nasopharyngeal or oropharyngeal swab from every participant. Over an approximately two-month period, participants in the prospective study had the option of providing additional blood draws and questionnaires. Before DNA extraction, prospective study blood samples were shipped either frozen or at room temperature. TCRbeta CDR3 regions were amplified from genomic DNA using the immunoSEQ Assay, a bias-controlled multiplex PCR. As for the original processing: Nucleated cell counts per sample were estimated from amplification of reference gene primers within the assay. To quantify the absolute abundance of each unique TCRbeta CDR3 rearrangement, sequence reads were collapsed and filtered. For each sample, productive Simpson clonality was calculated as the square root of Simpson's diversity index over productive rearrangements. TCRdb re-hosts the immuneACCESS table, in-frame sequences only. Its copies lack some clones; in the studies checked, an unresolved V gene accounts for under half of them, and the cause for the rest is not known. The V and J calls and clone size come from that table; D and trimming were worked out from the DNA. Present in this sample are about 200,000 clones, 65% to 90% of which were seen just once. About 4.1% of the sample is in the top ten clones.

At the junction V is shortened by 1 base and J by 6 bases, with 12 bases in between. Including the terminal cysteine and phenylalanine, the CDR3 comprises 14 residues. Kept here is only the CDR3 DNA, which spans 42 bases and is read in frame from base 1. CDR1 and CDR2, per the germline V gene, are SGHVS and FQNEAQ. This receptor was taken from a woman aged 40 to 49 with acute COVID-19. The rearranged segments are TRBV7-8 and TRBJ1-1; a weak D assignment points to TRBD1 (6 bases agree). The source material was PBMCs or T cells enriched from blood (not recorded which). The CDR3 has the sequence CASSLVGRGPEAFF. Here is the DNA: TGTGCCAGCAGCTTAGTGGGCAGGGGCCCTGAAGCTTTCTTT.